What follows describes a single T cell receptor beta chain. What it binds is not known. These data originate in a study of blood T cells in healthy people across ages. Study outcomes and limitations: Long-lived donors carried more naive CD4+ cells and greater diversity than aged donors.

Using a J-beta primer mix together with a sample-barcoded 5' primer, a second PCR was run for roughly 7 to 12 cycles. All cDNA molecules were each tagged by a template-switch adaptor with 12 random nucleotides. TCRdb used MiXCR to reprocess the 5' RACE reads, holding one entry per CDR3 protein. The sample holds hundreds of thousands of distinct CDR3 sequences, under 55% seen once. The CDR3 covers 17 residues. The V gene end was trimmed by 0 bases and the J gene end by 2 bases; junction bases not matched to a gene: 6. Sequencing was done on a sample of blood. This sequence was found in a man in his sixties in good health. The J gene is TRBJ2-7, the V gene TRBV12-3 or TRBV12-4, with TRBD2 identical over 11 bases. CDR3 nucleotides: TGTGCCAGCAGTTTAGCTAGCGGGGGGGCATCCGCCTACGAGCAGTACTTC. Its translation: CASSLASGGASAYEQYF.